The entry that follows covers one TCR beta chain sequence. This sample stems from a study of blood T cell repertoires in COVID-19. Study in general: COVID-19 samples collected from the United States, Italy and Spain covered acute and convalescent phases. Sample material is recorded as cDNA or gDNA derived from T cells, B-cell-depleted T cells, or PBMCs.

The V gene end was trimmed by 0 bases and the J gene end by 4 bases; junction bases not matched to a gene: 16. The CDR3 covers 20 residues. Germline V gives CDR1 SGHRS, CDR2 YFSETQ. Original data processing: Nucleated cell number was recorded as an estimate derived from reference gene primer amplification. Sequencing used immunoSEQ multiplex PCR; TCRdb keeps in-frame clones, though not all of them. V and J calls and clone size come straight from that table; D and trimming were deduced from the DNA. The sample yields about 76,000 clones, roughly 80% seen once. The sample consisted of peripheral blood. This chain links TRBV5-1 with TRBJ2-4; 10 bases match TRBD1. The source of this sequence is a woman aged 60-70 years with acute or convalescent COVID-19. This CDR3 is CASSLEGTGAHEPQKNIQYF. The CDR3 DNA follows: TGCGCCAGCAGCTTGGAGGGGACAGGGGCGCACGAGCCCCAAAAAAACATTCAGTACTTC. The variable domain in full, with the rest retrieved from reference TRBV5-1 and TRBJ2-4, is KAGVTQTPRYLIKTRGQQVTLSCSPISGHRSVSWYQQTPGQGLQFLFEYFSETQRNKGNFPGRFSGRQFSNSRSEMNVSTLELGDSALYLCASSLEGTGAHEPQKNIQYFGAGTRLSVL.